The rows below give T cell receptor beta chains drawn from one sample of a study of OX40 agonist ivuxolimab in advanced cancers. Only in-frame clones appear in the TCRdb table, and some are missing; sequencing was by immunoSEQ multiplex PCR. The sample lists tens of thousands of clones, roughly 85% occurring once. The sample in question was CD4+ or CD8+ T cells sorted from blood, obtained in a trial of the OX40 agonist ivuxolimab. The receptors were gathered from an adult with an advanced solid tumor such as melanoma, head and neck, liver or kidney cancer. The CDR3 runs from the conserved cysteine through the conserved F or W. D genes are given only for firm matches. Clone size is stated in some rows and not others, as once, few, many or a class when expanded.

NA,TRBJ1-1,TRBV6-1,NA,TGTGCCAGCAGAACAGGACAGAGGAACACTGAAGCTTTCTTT,CASRTGQRNTEAFF
TRBD1,TRBJ1-2,TRBV2,NA,TGTGCCAGCAGTCCGGGACAGGACTATAGCTATGGCTACACCTTC,CASSPGQDYSYGYTF
NA,TRBJ1-2,TRBV7-2,NA,TGTGCCAGCAGCCCCCCGGACGGATATGGCTACACCTTC,CASSPPDGYGYTF
NA,TRBJ2-5,TRBV7-9,few,TGTGCCAGCAGCTTAGCAGGGGTGGAGACCCAGTACTTC,CASSLAGVETQYF
NA,TRBJ2-1,TRBV30,NA,TGTGCCTGGAGTGTATATTCGTCATCTGAGCAGTTCTTC,CAWSVYSSSEQFF
NA,TRBJ1-1,TRBV5-1,NA,TGCGCCAGCAGCACCTCGGGACAAAGGAACACTGAAGCTTTCTTT,CASSTSGQRNTEAFF
NA,TRBJ1-5,TRBV28,NA,TGTGCCAGCAGTTTATGGGGGGCTAGACAGCCCCAGCATTTT,CASSLWGARQPQHF
TRBD2,TRBJ2-1,TRBV11-2,NA,TGTGCCAGCAGCTTAGTTCCGCTAGCGGGAGCCCATGAGCAGTTCTTC,CASSLVPLAGAHEQFF
NA,TRBJ2-3,TRBV6-5,NA,TGTGCCAGCAGTCTTACAGGGTCAGATACGCAGTATTTT,CASSLTGSDTQYF
NA,TRBJ2-5,TRBV10-3,NA,TGTGCCATCAGTGAGGCGATGCTGACAGAGCAGTACTTC,CAISEAMLTEQYF
TRBD2,TRBJ2-2,TRBV5-5,NA,TGTGCCAGCAGCTTGAGTGGTGGTAGCGGGGCGAACACCGGGGAGCTGTTTTTT,CASSLSGGSGANTGELFF
NA,TRBJ1-3,TRBV30,NA,TGTGCCTGGAGTAGGGCCTTCTCTGGAAACACCATATATTTT,CAWSRAFSGNTIYF
NA,TRBJ2-5,TRBV7-9,once,TGTGCCAGCAGCCCCGCCTCGAGGGAGACCCAGTACTTC,CASSPASRETQYF